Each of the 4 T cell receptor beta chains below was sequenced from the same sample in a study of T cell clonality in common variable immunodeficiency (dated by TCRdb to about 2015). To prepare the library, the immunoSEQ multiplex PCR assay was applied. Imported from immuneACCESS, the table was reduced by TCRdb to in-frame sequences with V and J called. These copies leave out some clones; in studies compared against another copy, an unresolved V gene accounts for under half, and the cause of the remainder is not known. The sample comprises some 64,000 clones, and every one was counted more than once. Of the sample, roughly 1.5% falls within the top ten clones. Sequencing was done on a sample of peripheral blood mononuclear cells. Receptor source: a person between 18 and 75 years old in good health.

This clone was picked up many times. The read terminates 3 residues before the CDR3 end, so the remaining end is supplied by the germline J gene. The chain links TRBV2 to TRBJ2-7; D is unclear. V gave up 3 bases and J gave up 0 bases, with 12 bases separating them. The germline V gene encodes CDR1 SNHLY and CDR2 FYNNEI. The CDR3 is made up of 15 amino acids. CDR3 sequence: CASSELPLSSYEQYF. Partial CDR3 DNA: TGTGCCAGCAGTGAGCTACCCCTGAGCTCCTACGAG.

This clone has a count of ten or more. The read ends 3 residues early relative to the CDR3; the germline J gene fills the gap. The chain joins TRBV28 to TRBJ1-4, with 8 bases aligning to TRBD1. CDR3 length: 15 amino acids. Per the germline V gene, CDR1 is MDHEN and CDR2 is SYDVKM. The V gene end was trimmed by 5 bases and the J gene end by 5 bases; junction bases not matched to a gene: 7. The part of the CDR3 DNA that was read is TGTGCCAGCAGTCTCCGGACAGGGCGGAATGAAAAA. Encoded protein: CASSLRTGRNEK. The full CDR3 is CASSLRTGRNEKLFF.

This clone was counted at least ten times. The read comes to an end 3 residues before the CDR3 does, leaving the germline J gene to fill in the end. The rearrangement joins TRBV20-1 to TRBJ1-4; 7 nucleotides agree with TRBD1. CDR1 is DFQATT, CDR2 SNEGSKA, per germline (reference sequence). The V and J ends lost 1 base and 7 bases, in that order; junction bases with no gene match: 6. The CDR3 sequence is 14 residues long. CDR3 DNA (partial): TGCAGTGCTAGAGGGACAGGTGACATTGAAAAA. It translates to CSARGTGDIEK. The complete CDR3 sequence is CSARGTGDIEKLFF.

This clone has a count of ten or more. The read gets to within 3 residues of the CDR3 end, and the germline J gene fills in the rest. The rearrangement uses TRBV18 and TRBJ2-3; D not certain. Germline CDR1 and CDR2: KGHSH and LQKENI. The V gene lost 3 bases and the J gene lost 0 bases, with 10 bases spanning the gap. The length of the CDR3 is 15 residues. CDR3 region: CASSPLPPSTDTQYF. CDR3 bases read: TGTGCCAGCTCACCTCTACCGCCGAGCACAGATACG. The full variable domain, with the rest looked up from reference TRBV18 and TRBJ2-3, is NAGVMQNPRHLVRRRGQEARLRCSPMKGHSHVYWYRQLPEEGLKFMVYLQKENIIDESGMPKERFSAEFPKEGPSILRIQQVVRGDSAAYFCASSPLPPSTDTQYFGPGTRLTVL.